This T cell receptor (beta chain) was sequenced in a study of control samples from healthy donors and cancer patients. V lost 10 bases and J lost 5, with 9 bases in between. This CDR3 spans 11 amino acids. Germline CDR1 and CDR2: SGHRS and YFSETQ. The assay was immunoSEQ multiplex PCR, and TCRdb's table has in-frame clones only and misses some. The sample includes more than 15,000 clones, approximately 82% of them seen just once. The sequence derives from a man at least 80 years old with head and neck cancer. The sequencing input was PBMCs. The chain couples TRBV5-1 to TRBJ2-2; possibly TRBD2 for D (5 bases). This CDR3 is CAPRRTGELFF. CDR3 DNA: TGCGCCCCCCGGAGGACCGGGGAGCTGTTTTTT.